The 21 T cell receptor beta chains below come from one sample, sequenced in a study of cytomegalovirus exposure and HLA in healthy donors. The PCR ran on 60 Vbeta and 13 Jbeta primers. Generated by immunoSEQ multiplex PCR, the TCRdb table keeps only in-frame clones and is missing some. The sample holds 100,000 to 150,000 clones. Source material: PBMCs. These receptors were taken from a middle-aged man in good health and CMV-seronegative.

This chain connects TRBV21-1 to TRBJ2-3; the D call of TRBD2 is as the table states it, not checked on the DNA. TRBV21-1 is a listed pseudogene. This CDR3 has 20 residues. CDR3 DNA: TGTGCCAGCAGCAAACCGGAGGGGGCATGGCGGGAGGGCGCGAAAGATACGCAGTATTTT. Translation: CASSKPEGAWREGAKDTQYF.

This chain's CDR3 is CASSQEGGGQYF. For the CDR3, the DNA is TGTGCCAGCAGCCAAGAGGGAGGTGGGCAGTACTTC. The V call is TRBV4-2, the J call TRBJ2-7, with D possibly being TRBD2 (6 bases). Germline CDR1 is LGHNA and CDR2 is YNFKEQ. Trimming stripped 0 bases from V and 9 bases from J, with 9 bases between. This CDR3 is built from 12 residues.

V usage is TRBV19 and J usage is TRBJ1-1; 9 nucleotides align to TRBD1. Germline V lookup: CDR1 LNHDA, CDR2 SQIVND (reference sequence). The CDR3 extends over 14 amino acids. The J segment lost 0 bases and the V segment lost 11 bases, leaving 7 bases of the junction unmatched. The CDR3 loop reads CAARTGALNTEAFF. CDR3 nucleotide sequence: TGTGCCGCCCGGACAGGGGCTTTGAACACTGAAGCTTTCTTT.

The chain has TRBV28 and TRBJ2-7, with 10 bases lining up with TRBD2. V gave up 8 bases and J gave up 7 bases; unmatched junction bases: 11. This CDR3 region has 14 residues. Per the germline V gene, CDR1 is MDHEN and CDR2 is SYDVKM. The DNA for the CDR3 is TGTGCCAGCTGGGCTAGCGGGAGAGTAGGTGAGCAGTACTTC. This translates into CASWASGRVGEQYF.

CDR3 nucleotides: TGTGCCAGCTCACCATCGTTAGCGAGAGAAGTCGGGGAGCTGTTTTTT. It translates to CASSPSLAREVGELFF. The chain has TRBV18 and TRBJ2-2, with D possibly matching TRBD2 (5 bases). From germline, CDR1 is KGHSH and CDR2 LQKENI. Between the trimmed V and J ends, which lost 2 bases and 7 bases, there was a span of 17 bases. CDR3 size: 16 residues.

The gene calls are TRBV28 and TRBJ2-5; D is perhaps TRBD2 (5 bases). Trimming shortened V by 6 bases and J by 5 bases, and 22 bases separated the two germline ends. Germline values: CDR1 MDHEN, CDR2 SYDVKM. The CDR3 loop spans 16 amino acids. CDR3 loop: CASREPRVSLGETQYF. The CDR3 bases are TGTGCCAGCAGGGAGCCGCGGGTATCCCTTGGGGAGACCCAGTACTTC.

The J gene is TRBJ1-1, the V gene TRBV7-8; the D gene is possibly TRBD1 (5 bases). CDR1 and CDR2 (germline): SGHVS, FQNEAQ. This CDR3 has 14 residues. Trimming took off 2 bases at V and 4 bases at J, with 11 bases between the two ends. The CDR3 sequence: CASSLWGGGTEAFF. CDR3 nucleotides: TGTGCCAGCAGCTTATGGGGGGGAGGCACTGAAGCTTTCTTT.

The chain links TRBV11-2 to TRBJ2-5, with a tentative D call TRBD2 (6 bases). V was shortened by 3 bases and J by 2 bases, with 13 bases between the two germline ends. Germline CDR1 is SGHAT and CDR2 is FQNNGV. The CDR3 loop spans 15 amino acids. CDR3 region: CASSFNRGNQETQYF. DNA for the CDR3: TGTGCCAGCAGCTTTAATCGCGGGAATCAAGAGACCCAGTACTTC. The whole variable domain, remainder taken from reference TRBV11-2 and TRBJ2-5, is EAGVAQSPRYKIIEKRQSVAFWCNPISGHATLYWYQQILGQGPKLLIQFQNNGVVDDSQLPKDRFSAERLKGVDSTLKIQPAKLEDSAVYLCASSFNRGNQETQYFGPGTRLLVL.

The chain links TRBV29-1 to TRBJ2-1; 7 bases map to TRBD1. V lost 2 bases, J lost 2 bases, and 3 bases stayed unmatched. This CDR3 region has 14 residues. CDR1 SQVTM and CDR2 ANQGSEA come from the germline V gene. The CDR3 DNA is TGCAGCGTTGAAAATGGACAGGCCTACAATGAGCAGTTCTTC. The encoded protein is CSVENGQAYNEQFF.

The chain has TRBV30 and TRBJ2-5, with 8 positions matching TRBD1. The end of the DNA is better explained by TRBJ2-7, so the J call may be wrong. CDR1 is GTSNPN, CDR2 SVGIG, per germline (reference sequence). This CDR3 contains 17 residues. The CDR3 DNA follows: TGTGCCTGGAGTGACGCCCGATACAGGGGGAGCTCCTACGAGCAGTACTTC. It encodes CAWSDARYRGSSYEQYF.

The rearrangement uses TRBV11-3 and TRBJ1-1, with no clear D. The CDR3 is 16 amino acids. Germline loops: CDR1 SGHNT, CDR2 YENEEA. With 4 bases removed from V and 0 bases from J, the gap between germline ends came to 15 bases. The CDR3 nucleotides are TGTGCCAGCAGCTCAGATCTTTACAGCTTGAACACTGAAGCTTTCTTT. Translated: CASSSDLYSLNTEAFF.

The chain links TRBV2 to TRBJ2-2, with 7 positions matching TRBD2. Germline V gene data show CDR1 as SNHLY and CDR2 as FYNNEI. V dropped 7 bases and J dropped 5; count of bases not matched to a gene: 7. There are 14 residues in the CDR3. The CDR3 sequence is CASNLGGTTGELFF. The CDR3 DNA follows: TGTGCCAGCAACCTGGGAGGGACTACCGGGGAGCTGTTTTTT.

The chain combines TRBV11-2 with TRBJ2-7, with TRBD1 as a possible D gene (5 bases). The CDR3 spans 15 residues. The V gene's germline CDR1 is SGHAT and CDR2 FQNNGV. Trimming removed 4 bases at V and 4 bases at J, with 17 bases between. The CDR3 protein is CASSSPQDGAYEQYF. The CDR3 DNA reads as TGTGCCAGCAGCTCGCCCCAAGATGGGGCGTACGAGCAGTACTTC.

As regards this clone: A read error may produce the germline difference seen at one junction end. V usage is TRBV7-8 and J usage is TRBJ2-1, with 9 positions matching TRBD2. CDR3 length: 17 amino acids. Germline V gives CDR1 SGHVS, CDR2 FQNEAQ. The CDR3, as DNA: TGTGCCAGCAGCCCCGGGCTTGGGACTAGCTCCAACAATGAGCAGTTCTTC. As protein: CASSPGLGTSSNNEQFF.

The J gene is TRBJ1-4, the V gene TRBV19; D is ambiguous. There are 15 residues in the CDR3. Trimming took off 7 bases at V and 4 bases at J, with 16 bases between the two ends. CDR1 is LNHDA and CDR2 is SQIVND in the germline V gene (reference sequence). In DNA form, the CDR3 reads TGTGCCAGTACACGGGAGGGTCTCCTTAATGAAAAACTGTTTTTT. The encoded protein is CASTREGLLNEKLFF.

This CDR3 is CASSLTGFGYTF. Here the CDR3 DNA reads TGTGCCAGCAGTTTAACAGGGTTTGGCTACACCTTC. V is TRBV27 and J is TRBJ1-2, with D possibly TRBD1 on 6 matching bases. V was clipped by 2 bases and J by 7 bases, with 8 bases between them. The CDR3 extends over 12 amino acids. Germline V gene sequence: CDR1 MNHEY, CDR2 SMNVEV (reference sequence).

V and J are TRBV7-2 and TRBJ2-5; maybe TRBD2 (6 bases). The germline V gene has CDR1 SGHTA and CDR2 FQGNSA. This CDR3 has 12 amino acids. Trimming left V 2 bases short and J 12 bases short, with 13 bases between. CDR3 coding DNA: TGTGCCAGCAGCTTACCTAACACGGGAGAGTACTTC. Protein sequence: CASSLPNTGEYF. Using reference TRBV7-2 and TRBJ2-5 for the parts outside the CDR3, the full variable domain is GAGVSQSPSNKVTEKGKDVELRCDPISGHTALYWYRQSLGQGLEFLIYFQGNSAPDKSGLPSDRFSAERTGGSVSTLTIQRTQQEDSAVYLCASSLPNTGEYFGPGTRLLVL.

The genes are TRBV28 and TRBJ2-1, with D possibly TRBD2 on 6 matching bases. The CDR3 totals 17 residues. Germline V gene data show CDR1 as MDHEN and CDR2 as SYDVKM. V dropped 1 base and J dropped 1 base, with 14 bases sitting between them. CDR3 amino acids: CASSLFGDFTSYNEQFF. The CDR3, as DNA: TGTGCCAGCAGTTTATTTGGGGACTTCACTTCCTACAATGAGCAGTTCTTC.

This chain uses TRBV9 with TRBJ2-5; D is possibly TRBD2 (6 bases). The V end lost 1 base, the J end lost 5 bases, and 9 bases lay between the germline ends. CDR1 SGDLS and CDR2 YYNGEE come from the germline V gene. This CDR3 comprises 13 residues. This CDR3 reads CASSVREHETQYF. The CDR3 nucleotides are TGTGCCAGCAGCGTACGGGAGCATGAGACCCAGTACTTC.

The chain employs TRBV19 and TRBJ1-3; D is perhaps TRBD1 (6 bases). Germline-derived CDR1 and CDR2 are LNHDA and SQIVND (reference sequence). The CDR3 length is 15 residues. V was pared by 7 bases and J by 0 bases, with 13 bases between. CDR3 sequence (DNA): TGTGCCAGTACCGACGGACAGTACTCTGGAAACACCATATATTTT. Translation gives CASTDGQYSGNTIYF.

J is TRBJ1-5 and V is TRBV6-6; 7 bases fit TRBD1. The CDR3 sequence is 15 residues long. With V trimmed by 4 bases and J by 1 base, 4 bases remained unmatched. Germline V gene data show CDR1 as MNHNY and CDR2 as SVGAGI (reference sequence). CDR3 nucleotides: TGTGCCAGCAGTTGGGGGACAGAGAGCAATCAGCCCCAGCATTTT. It encodes CASSWGTESNQPQHF.